One and the same sample provided the 20 T cell receptor beta chains below, sequenced in a study of blood T cells in healthy people across ages. Alongside a J-beta primer mix, a sample-barcoded 5' primer served in a second PCR lasting about 7 to 12 cycles. Each CDR3 protein is one row after TCRdb ran MiXCR on the 5' RACE reads. The table shows more than 650,000 distinct CDR3 sequences, with 50% to 65% occurring only once. What was sequenced was blood. Receptors originate from an older man in good health.

This clonotype was counted between two and nine times. This rearrangement joins TRBV28 to TRBJ2-5; TRBD2 agrees at 11 bases. The CDR3 has 16 amino acids. CDR1 and CDR2 from the germline V gene are MDHEN and SYDVKM. The trim removed 2 bases at V and 1 base at J, leaving 3 bases unmatched. The CDR3 DNA reads TGTGCCAGCAGTTTAAGACTAGCGGGATTCCAAGAGACCCAGTACTTC. Translated: CASSLRLAGFQETQYF.

This clonotype was counted a few times. The V gene is TRBV20-1, the J gene TRBJ1-5, with D maybe TRBD1 (6 bases). CDR3 length: 14 residues. With 0 bases removed from V and 9 bases from J, the gap between germline ends came to 15 bases. CDR1 is DFQATT and CDR2 is SNEGSKA in the germline V gene (reference sequence). The CDR3 region is CSARDPLQGLPQHF. The CDR3 DNA reads as TGCAGTGCTAGAGACCCCCTACAGGGACTGCCCCAGCATTTT.

This clonotype was picked up a small number of times. This sequence joins TRBV3-1 and TRBJ2-5; no definite D call. The germline V and J ends were trimmed by 0 bases and 5 bases, with 7 bases remaining between them. CDR3 length: 13 amino acids. Germline V gene data show CDR1 as LGHDT and CDR2 as YNNKEL (reference sequence). This CDR3 reads CASSQEAWETQYF. The CDR3 DNA sequence: TGTGCCAGCAGCCAAGAGGCGTGGGAGACCCAGTACTTC.

In its sample, this clonotype was seen many times. The V and J genes are TRBV29-1 and TRBJ2-3; D is uncertain. CDR1 SQVTM and CDR2 ANQGSEA come from the germline V gene. CDR3 length equals 11 residues. V shed 3 bases and J shed 5 bases, with 6 bases lying between them. CDR3: CSVDREDTQYF. The CDR3 DNA follows: TGCAGCGTTGATAGAGAAGATACGCAGTATTTT.

This chain links TRBV24-1 with TRBJ2-1; 12 positions agree with TRBD2. V lost 8 bases to trimming and J lost 3 bases; unmatched junction nucleotides: 7. Germline V gene data show CDR1 as KGHDR and CDR2 as SFDVKD. The CDR3 is made up of 16 amino acids. CDR3 DNA: TGTGCCACCATAATTGGACTAGCGGGGTTCTACAATGAGCAGTTCTTC. This codes for CATIIGLAGFYNEQFF.

A word on this clonotype: The junction shows a germline mismatch at one end, possibly a read error. The chain has TRBV20-1 and TRBJ2-1, with TRBD1 identical over 10 bases. There are 15 residues in the CDR3. Germline lookup yields CDR1 DFQATT and CDR2 SNEGSKA (reference sequence). CDR3 amino acids: CSASSGTGEYNEQLF. CDR3 nucleotides: TGCAGTGCTAGTTCAGGGACAGGGGAGTACAATGAGCAGTTATTC.

The chain couples TRBV14 to TRBJ2-1, with D perhaps TRBD2 (7 bases). Germline V CDR1 and CDR2: SGHDN, FVKESK. The CDR3 is 17 amino acids. V was shortened by 1 base and J by 7 bases, with 20 bases between the two germline ends. In DNA, the CDR3 is TGTGCCAGCAGCCAAGCACAGGGACGGGGGGCTTGGAATGAGCAGTTCTTC. Residues: CASSQAQGRGAWNEQFF.

This clonotype was counted between two and nine times. The gene calls are TRBV7-9 and TRBJ1-4; no definite D call. The length of the CDR3 is 13 residues. Per the germline V gene, CDR1 is SEHNR and CDR2 is FQNEAQ (reference sequence). Trimming took 5 bases from V and 6 from J, leaving 10 bases between them. The CDR3 protein is CASSVGSYEKLFF. The DNA for the CDR3 is TGTGCCAGCAGCGTAGGGTCTTATGAAAAACTGTTTTTT.

This chain links TRBV7-2 with TRBJ2-2, with a tentative D call TRBD1 (6 bases). Trimming shortened V by 5 bases and J by 4 bases, and 11 bases separated the two germline ends. Germline V gene sequence: CDR1 SGHTA, CDR2 FQGNSA. CDR3 length: 14 amino acids. The CDR3 bases are TGTGCCAGCAGCCGTGACAGGATCACCGGGGAGCTGTTTTTT. As protein: CASSRDRITGELFF.

The chain links TRBV7-2 to TRBJ2-4; D ambiguous. The DNA end is more similar to TRBJ2-7, so the J call may be wrong. The CDR3 totals 15 residues. The germline V gene encodes CDR1 SGHTA and CDR2 FQGNSA. Here the CDR3 reads CASSLALGMGYEQYF. In DNA, the CDR3 is TGTGCCAGCAGCTTAGCACTGGGGATGGGTTACGAGCAGTACTTC.

The genes are TRBV10-3 and TRBJ2-7; D gene uncertain. CDR3 size: 14 residues. CDR1 is ENHRY and CDR2 is SYGVKD in the germline V gene. V shed 0 bases and J shed 0 bases, with 6 bases lying between them. CDR3 region: CAISESGTSYEQYF. The CDR3, as DNA: TGTGCCATCAGTGAGTCGGGCACCTCCTACGAGCAGTACTTC.

This clonotype was detected only once. This rearrangement joins TRBV18 to TRBJ2-1; 8 positions match TRBD1. Trimming cost V 3 bases and J 7 bases; bases outside gene matches: 8. Germline CDR1 KGHSH, CDR2 LQKENI. The CDR3 sequence is 15 residues long. The CDR3 DNA follows: TGTGCCAGCTCACCGATACCACAGGGGGAGAATGAGCAGTTCTTC. This translates into CASSPIPQGENEQFF.

This chain uses TRBV5-8 with TRBJ2-5, with D possibly matching TRBD2 (6 bases). Trimming removed 2 bases at V and 1 base at J, with 12 bases between. Germline CDR1 is SGHTS and CDR2 is YDEGEE. CDR3 length: 15 residues. The CDR3 nucleotides are TGTGCCAGCAGCTTACGTGCTAGCGTCCAAGAGACCCAGTACTTC. Translating it yields CASSLRASVQETQYF.

This rearrangement joins TRBV5-1 to TRBJ2-7, with 10 bases that match TRBD1. The CDR3 has 15 residues. CDR1 SGHRS and CDR2 YFSETQ come from the germline V gene. The junction had 6 bases not matched to a gene; V was cut back by 0 bases and J by 6 bases. CDR3 amino acids: CASSLGTGQGGEQYF. CDR3 DNA sequence: TGCGCCAGCAGCTTGGGTACCGGACAGGGGGGCGAGCAGTACTTC.

The rearrangement links TRBV27 to TRBJ2-3; a possible D gene is TRBD1 (7 bases). V shed 4 bases and J shed 14 bases, with 28 bases lying between them. The CDR3 has 16 residues. Germline lookup yields CDR1 MNHEY and CDR2 SMNVEV (reference sequence). CDR3 region: CASSSETGSGHRYAYF. Written as DNA, the CDR3 is TGTGCCAGCAGTTCGGAGACAGGGAGCGGGCACAGATACGCGTATTTT.

The V gene is TRBV27, the J gene TRBJ2-1; D may be TRBD2 (6 bases). This CDR3 has 16 amino acids. Trimming removed 1 base at V and 7 bases at J, with 17 bases between. From germline, CDR1 is MNHEY and CDR2 SMNVEV (reference sequence). The CDR3 coding sequence is TGTGCCAGCAGTTTATGGTCGGGGGTGGCGGGGAATGAGCAGTTCTTC. It encodes CASSLWSGVAGNEQFF.

This chain uses TRBV6-5 with TRBJ2-1, with D uncertain. This CDR3 has 11 amino acids. Trimming cost V 0 bases and J 10 bases, with 4 bases left between them. The germline V gene encodes CDR1 MNHEY and CDR2 SVGAGI. This CDR3 reads CASSYSSEQFF. CDR3 nucleotides: TGTGCCAGCAGTTACTCTAGCGAGCAGTTCTTC.

J is TRBJ1-4 and V is TRBV5-1; D perhaps matches TRBD1 (5 bases). The germline V and J ends were trimmed by 2 bases and 10 bases, with 18 bases remaining between them. The CDR3 has 15 residues. Germline CDR1 reads SGHRS; CDR2 reads YFSETQ. The chain's CDR3 is CASSFDGASDAKLFF. The DNA of the CDR3 is TGCGCCAGCAGCTTTGACGGGGCCTCGGACGCAAAACTGTTTTTT. Full variable domain (missing parts from reference TRBV5-1 and TRBJ1-4): KAGVTQTPRYLIKTRGQQVTLSCSPISGHRSVSWYQQTPGQGLQFLFEYFSETQRNKGNFPGRFSGRQFSNSRSEMNVSTLELGDSALYLCASSFDGASDAKLFFGSGTQLSVL.

J is TRBJ2-5 and V is TRBV3-1; TRBD2 matches 9 bases. Germline assignment: CDR1 LGHDT and CDR2 YNNKEL (reference sequence). The junction had 10 bases not matched to a gene; V was cut back by 0 bases and J by 11 bases. The CDR3 covers 15 residues. The CDR3 nucleotides are TGTGCCAGCAGCCAAGAAGGTAGCGGGAGAACTGAGCAGTACTTC. Residues: CASSQEGSGRTEQYF.

In this sample, this clonotype turned up a few times. The chain carries TRBV5-1 and TRBJ2-7; D may correspond to TRBD1 or TRBD2 (5 bases each). The V gene's germline CDR1 is SGHRS and CDR2 YFSETQ. Between the trimmed V and J ends, which lost 7 bases and 2 bases, there was a span of 19 bases. The CDR3 loop spans 15 amino acids. In DNA, the CDR3 is TGCGCCAGCTCCAGAATCGGGACGCAACCCTACGAGCAGTACTTC. Translation gives CASSRIGTQPYEQYF.